One sample yielded the 16 T cell receptor beta chains listed below, sequenced in a study of regulatory T cells in long-lasting Graves disease. Described time point: newly diagnosed GD, antithyroid drugs for less than 3 months. Extracted RNA from PBMCs served as the source of the TCR library. In building TCR beta libraries, iRepertoire HTBI primers were used together with Arm-PCR of CDR3 regions. TCRdb re-called the multiplex PCR reads with MiXCR, one entry per CDR3 protein. The sample has around 460,000 distinct CDR3 sequences; around 13% are singletons. The sample also formed part of further work on T cells in Graves' hyperthyroidism and ophthalmopathy.

Sequencing used peripheral blood mononuclear cells (PBMCs), obtained at new diagnosis, from a patient treated with antithyroid drugs. Receptors originate from a woman in her forties or fifties with Graves disease.

This clonotype was counted many times. The gene calls are TRBV9 and TRBJ2-7; 11 bases are shared with TRBD2. This CDR3 has 16 amino acids. J gave up 5 bases and V 3 bases, and 10 bases lay outside the gene matches. Germline lookup yields CDR1 SGDLS and CDR2 YYNGEE. In DNA, the CDR3 is TGTGCCAGCAGCGGACCACTACTAGCGGGAGTAAACGAGCAGTACTTC. The encoded protein is CASSGPLLAGVNEQYF.

This chain's CDR3 is CASSSTRRTQETQYF. DNA of the CDR3: TGTGCCAGCAGCTCCACGCGACGGACTCAAGAGACCCAGTACTTC. The genes are TRBV7-9 and TRBJ2-5; D may be TRBD2 (5 bases). The germline CDR1 and CDR2 sequences are SEHNR and FQNEAQ (reference sequence). V shed 4 bases and J shed 2 bases, with 14 bases lying between them. The CDR3 loop spans 15 amino acids.

This clonotype was found many times. The V gene is TRBV12-3 or TRBV12-4, the J gene TRBJ2-7; D gene uncertain. The V end was cut by 5 bases, the J end by 3 bases, with 14 bases between. The CDR3 contains 14 residues. The CDR3 is CASSLSTASYEQYF. The CDR3 nucleotides read TGTGCCAGCAGTCTATCCACTGCCAGCTACGAGCAGTACTTC.

This clonotype was seen at least ten times. The chain combines TRBV2 with TRBJ2-1, with 8 bases lining up with TRBD1. In germline, CDR1 is SNHLY, CDR2 FYNNEI. This CDR3 has 11 residues. Germline trimming cut 5 bases from V and 12 bases from J; bases unmatched to any gene: 3. Here the CDR3 reads CASSTGGRQFF. CDR3 DNA: TGTGCCAGCAGTACAGGGGGGCGGCAGTTCTTC.

This chain connects TRBV11-2 to TRBJ1-5; no reliable D call. CDR1 SGHAT and CDR2 FQNNGV come from the germline V gene. The CDR3 is 14 amino acids. V lost 4 bases, J lost 3 bases, and 10 bases lay in between. The CDR3 is CASSSGRSNQPQHF. DNA for the CDR3: TGTGCCAGCAGCTCCGGACGGTCCAATCAGCCCCAGCATTTT. Using reference TRBV11-2 and TRBJ1-5 for the parts outside the CDR3, the full variable domain is EAGVAQSPRYKIIEKRQSVAFWCNPISGHATLYWYQQILGQGPKLLIQFQNNGVVDDSQLPKDRFSAERLKGVDSTLKIQPAKLEDSAVYLCASSSGRSNQPQHFGDGTRLSIL.

A few counts support this clonotype. The V gene is TRBV9, the J gene TRBJ2-5, with TRBD2 matching 7 bases. V dropped 3 bases and J dropped 5; count of bases not matched to a gene: 10. CDR1 is SGDLS, CDR2 YYNGEE, per germline. The CDR3 has 15 residues. The CDR3 sequence is CASSDLAEMGETQYF. In nucleotides, the CDR3 is TGTGCCAGCAGCGACCTAGCGGAAATGGGGGAGACCCAGTACTTC.

DNA for the CDR3: TGTGCCATCAGTACAGGTCCTCGCGGAAACACCATATATTTT. Protein product: CAISTGPRGNTIYF. The rearrangement uses TRBV10-3 and TRBJ1-3; a possible D gene is TRBD1 (5 bases). The V gene's germline CDR1 is ENHRY and CDR2 SYGVKD. The CDR3 totals 14 residues. The V end lost 5 bases, the J end lost 4 bases, and 12 bases lay between the germline ends.

The chain uses TRBV20-1 and TRBJ2-7; 9 nucleotides agree with TRBD2. The germline V gene has CDR1 DFQATT and CDR2 SNEGSKA (reference sequence). CDR3 length equals 16 residues. V lost 6 bases and J lost 4; bases outside the gene matches: 16. The CDR3 DNA follows: TGCAGTGCCCTAGGACTAGCGTCCTATAGGGATTACGAGCAGTACTTC. This translates into CSALGLASYRDYEQYF.

In this sample, this clonotype turned up a few times. This rearrangement joins TRBV6-9 to TRBJ2-2; weak D call: TRBD2 (5 bases). Looked up from germline, CDR1 is MNHGY and CDR2 is SVAAGI. The CDR3 consists of 14 residues. Trimming pared 3 bases from V and 8 bases from J, leaving 13 bases between. The CDR3 loop reads CASSYPPEEGELFF. CDR3 bases: TGTGCCAGCAGTTACCCGCCGGAGGAGGGGGAGCTGTTTTTT.

This clonotype showed up many times. This chain joins TRBV29-1 and TRBJ2-3; D may be TRBD2 (6 bases). CDR1 and CDR2 from the germline V gene are SQVTM and ANQGSEA. The CDR3 consists of 13 residues. Trimming took off 4 bases at V and 2 bases at J, with 10 bases between the two ends. The DNA for the CDR3 is TGCAGCGTTGGGCAGGGACTCACAGATACGCAGTATTTT. Its translation: CSVGQGLTDTQYF.

This clonotype showed up just a few times. This rearrangement joins TRBV20-1 to TRBJ2-7, with 9 bases aligning to TRBD2. V dropped 5 bases and J dropped 6; count of bases not matched to a gene: 17. This CDR3 is 16 amino acids long. From germline, CDR1 is DFQATT and CDR2 SNEGSKA (reference sequence). In DNA, the CDR3 is TGCAGTGCTGCACGAGGTGCGGGAGGGCCGGGGGGCGAGCAGTACTTC. Amino acid sequence: CSAARGAGGPGGEQYF.

As regards this clonotype: A read error is possible here, since a much larger clone lies one base away. The V call is TRBV7-8, the J call TRBJ2-1, with D hard to call. This CDR3 is 15 amino acids long. Looked up from germline, CDR1 is SGHVS and CDR2 is FQNEAQ. CDR3 nucleotides: TGTGCCGGCAGCTTACGTATCACTACCCATTCCTATCTGTTCTTC. This translates into CAGSLRITTHSYLFF.

The chain has TRBV7-2 and TRBJ2-5, with TRBD2 matching 10 bases. Germline-derived CDR1 and CDR2 are SGHTA and FQGNSA. With 2 bases clipped from V and 6 bases from J, the junction kept 12 bases outside the gene matches. The CDR3 sequence is 17 residues long. CDR3 nucleotide sequence: TGTGCCAGCAGCTTAACCTCCCGGCCTAGCGGGAGTAAGACCCAGTACTTC. It translates to CASSLTSRPSGSKTQYF.

This chain joins TRBV7-6 and TRBJ1-5; tentative D call: TRBD1 (5 bases). Germline lookup yields CDR1 SGHVS and CDR2 FNYEAQ. The CDR3 sequence is 16 residues long. V lost 0 bases and J 4 bases, leaving 13 bases between the germline ends. CDR3 sequence reads: CASSLAQGMGNQPQHF. The CDR3 DNA reads as TGTGCCAGCAGCTTAGCGCAGGGTATGGGGAATCAGCCCCAGCATTTT.

This clonotype was seen many times. CDR3 in amino acids: CAIRDPVGQRGETQYF. Here the CDR3 DNA reads TGTGCCATCAGGGACCCAGTCGGGCAGCGGGGGGAGACCCAGTACTTC. The chain recombines TRBV10-3 with TRBJ2-5; 8 bases are shared with TRBD2. Trimming cost V 6 bases and J 5 bases; bases outside gene matches: 14. Germline values: CDR1 ENHRY, CDR2 SYGVKD. The CDR3 has 16 residues.

This clonotype was found a few times. This chain joins TRBV12-3 or TRBV12-4 and TRBJ2-1; D ambiguous. The V gene lost 2 bases and the J gene lost 8 bases, with 7 bases spanning the gap. The CDR3 consists of 12 residues. CDR3 region: CASSLRFDEQFF. The CDR3 DNA sequence: TGTGCCAGCAGTTTAAGGTTCGATGAGCAGTTCTTC.